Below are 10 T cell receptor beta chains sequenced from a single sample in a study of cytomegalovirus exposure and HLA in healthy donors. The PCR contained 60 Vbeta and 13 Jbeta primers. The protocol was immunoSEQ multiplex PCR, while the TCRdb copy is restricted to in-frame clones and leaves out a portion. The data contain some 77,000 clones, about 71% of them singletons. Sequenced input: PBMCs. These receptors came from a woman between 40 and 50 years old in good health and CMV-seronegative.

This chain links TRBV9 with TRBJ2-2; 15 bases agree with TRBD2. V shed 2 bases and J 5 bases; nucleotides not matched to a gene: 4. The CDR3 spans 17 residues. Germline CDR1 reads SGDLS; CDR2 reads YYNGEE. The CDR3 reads CASSVGTSGRYTGELFF. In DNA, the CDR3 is TGTGCCAGCAGCGTCGGGACTAGCGGGAGGTATACCGGGGAGCTGTTTTTT.

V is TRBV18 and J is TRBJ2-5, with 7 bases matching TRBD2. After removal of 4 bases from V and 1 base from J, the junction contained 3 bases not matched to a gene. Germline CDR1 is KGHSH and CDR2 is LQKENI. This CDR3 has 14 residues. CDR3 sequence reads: CASSLGGIQETQYF. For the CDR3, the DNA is TGTGCCAGCTCACTGGGGGGGATCCAAGAGACCCAGTACTTC.

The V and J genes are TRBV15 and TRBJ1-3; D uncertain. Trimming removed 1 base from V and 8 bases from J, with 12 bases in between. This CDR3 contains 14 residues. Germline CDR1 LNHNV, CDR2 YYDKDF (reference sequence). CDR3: CATSRVLGVDTIYF. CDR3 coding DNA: TGTGCCACCAGCAGAGTCCTCGGGGTTGACACCATATATTTT.

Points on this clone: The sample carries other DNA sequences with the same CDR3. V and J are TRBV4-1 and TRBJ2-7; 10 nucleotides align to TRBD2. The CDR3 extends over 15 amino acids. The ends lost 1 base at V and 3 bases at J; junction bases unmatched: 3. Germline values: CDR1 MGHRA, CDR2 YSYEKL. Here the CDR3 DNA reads TGCGCCAGCAGCCAAGGGCTAGCGGGAGTCTACGAGCAGTACTTC. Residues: CASSQGLAGVYEQYF.

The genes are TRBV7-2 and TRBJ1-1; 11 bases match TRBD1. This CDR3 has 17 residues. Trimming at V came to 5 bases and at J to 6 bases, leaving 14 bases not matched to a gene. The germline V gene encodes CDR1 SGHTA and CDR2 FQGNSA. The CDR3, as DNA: TGTGCCAGCAGCCCGACCTATTTTAGGACAGGGGGCGCTGAAGCTTTCTTT. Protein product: CASSPTYFRTGGAEAFF.

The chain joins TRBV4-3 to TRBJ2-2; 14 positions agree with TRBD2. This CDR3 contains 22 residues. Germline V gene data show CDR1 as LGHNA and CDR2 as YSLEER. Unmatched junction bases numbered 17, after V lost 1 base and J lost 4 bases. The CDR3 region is CASSQGSWGQPGLAGATGELFF. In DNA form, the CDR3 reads TGCGCCAGCAGCCAAGGTTCCTGGGGACAGCCGGGACTAGCGGGAGCCACCGGGGAGCTGTTTTTT.

The CDR3 region is CAWSDAGRQETQYF. The CDR3 DNA reads TGTGCCTGGAGTGACGCGGGGCGGCAAGAGACCCAGTACTTC. The gene calls are TRBV30 and TRBJ2-5; D perhaps matches TRBD2 (6 bases). V was trimmed by 1 base and J by 2 bases, leaving 11 bases between them. There are 14 residues in the CDR3. Germline V lookup: CDR1 GTSNPN, CDR2 SVGIG (reference sequence).

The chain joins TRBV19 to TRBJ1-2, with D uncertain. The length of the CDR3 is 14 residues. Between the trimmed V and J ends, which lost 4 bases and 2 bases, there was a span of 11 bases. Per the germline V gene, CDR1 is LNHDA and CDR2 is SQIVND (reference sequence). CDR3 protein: CASSRGYKNYGYTF. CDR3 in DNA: TGTGCCAGTAGTAGAGGATATAAGAACTATGGCTACACCTTC.

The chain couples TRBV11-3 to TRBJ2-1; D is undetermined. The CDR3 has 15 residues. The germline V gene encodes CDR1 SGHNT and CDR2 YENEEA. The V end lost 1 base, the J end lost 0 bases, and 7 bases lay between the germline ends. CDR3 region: CASSLGPLSYNEQFF. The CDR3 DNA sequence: TGTGCCAGCAGCTTAGGGCCCCTCTCCTACAATGAGCAGTTCTTC.

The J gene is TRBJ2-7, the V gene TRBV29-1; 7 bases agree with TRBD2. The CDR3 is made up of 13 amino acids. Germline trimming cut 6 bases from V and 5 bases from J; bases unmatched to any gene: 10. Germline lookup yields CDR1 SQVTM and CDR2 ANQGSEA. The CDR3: CSVAGEGGHEQYF. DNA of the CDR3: TGCAGCGTAGCCGGGGAGGGCGGCCACGAGCAGTACTTC.